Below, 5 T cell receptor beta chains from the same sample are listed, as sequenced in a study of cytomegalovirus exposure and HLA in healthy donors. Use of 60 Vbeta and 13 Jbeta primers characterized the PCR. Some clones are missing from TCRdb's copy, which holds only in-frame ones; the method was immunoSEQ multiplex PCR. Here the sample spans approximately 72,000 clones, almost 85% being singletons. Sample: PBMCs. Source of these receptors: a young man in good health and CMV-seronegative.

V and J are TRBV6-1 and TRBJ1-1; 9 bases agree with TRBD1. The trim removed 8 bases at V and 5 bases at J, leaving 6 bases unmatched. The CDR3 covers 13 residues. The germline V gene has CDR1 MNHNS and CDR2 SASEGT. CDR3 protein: CASSTGGRTEAFF. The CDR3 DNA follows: TGTGCCAGCTCAACAGGGGGCAGGACTGAAGCTTTCTTT.

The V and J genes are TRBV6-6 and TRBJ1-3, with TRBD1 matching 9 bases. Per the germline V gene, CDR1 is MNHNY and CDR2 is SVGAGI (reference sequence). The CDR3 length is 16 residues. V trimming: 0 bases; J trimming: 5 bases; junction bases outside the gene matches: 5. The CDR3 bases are TGTGCCAGCAGTTACTCCTCGGGACAGGGTAGAAACACCATATATTTT. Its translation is CASSYSSGQGRNTIYF.

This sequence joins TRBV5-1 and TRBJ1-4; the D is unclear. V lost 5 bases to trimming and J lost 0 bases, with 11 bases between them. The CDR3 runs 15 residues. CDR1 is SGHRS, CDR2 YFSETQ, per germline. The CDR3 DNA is TGCGCCAGCAGATCTAACAGTGCAACTAATGAAAAACTGTTTTTT. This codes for CASRSNSATNEKLFF.

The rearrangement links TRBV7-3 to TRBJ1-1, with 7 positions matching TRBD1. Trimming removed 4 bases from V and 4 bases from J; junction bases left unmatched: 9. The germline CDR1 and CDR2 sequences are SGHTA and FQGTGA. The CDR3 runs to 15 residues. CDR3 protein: CASSSTGPGATEAFF. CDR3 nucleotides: TGTGCCAGCAGCTCGACAGGGCCGGGGGCCACTGAAGCTTTCTTT. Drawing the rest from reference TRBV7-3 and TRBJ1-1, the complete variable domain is GAGVSQTPSNKVTEKGKYVELRCDPISGHTALYWYRQSLGQGPEFLIYFQGTGAADDSGLPNDRFFAVRPEGSVSTLKIQRTERGDSAVYLCASSSTGPGATEAFFGQGTRLTVV.

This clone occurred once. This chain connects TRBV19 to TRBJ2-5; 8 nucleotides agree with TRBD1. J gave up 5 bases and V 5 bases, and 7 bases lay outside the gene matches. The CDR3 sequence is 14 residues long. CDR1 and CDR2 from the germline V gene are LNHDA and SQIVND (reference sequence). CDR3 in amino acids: CASSGRTGSETQYF. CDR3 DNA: TGTGCCAGTAGTGGAAGGACAGGGAGCGAGACCCAGTACTTC.